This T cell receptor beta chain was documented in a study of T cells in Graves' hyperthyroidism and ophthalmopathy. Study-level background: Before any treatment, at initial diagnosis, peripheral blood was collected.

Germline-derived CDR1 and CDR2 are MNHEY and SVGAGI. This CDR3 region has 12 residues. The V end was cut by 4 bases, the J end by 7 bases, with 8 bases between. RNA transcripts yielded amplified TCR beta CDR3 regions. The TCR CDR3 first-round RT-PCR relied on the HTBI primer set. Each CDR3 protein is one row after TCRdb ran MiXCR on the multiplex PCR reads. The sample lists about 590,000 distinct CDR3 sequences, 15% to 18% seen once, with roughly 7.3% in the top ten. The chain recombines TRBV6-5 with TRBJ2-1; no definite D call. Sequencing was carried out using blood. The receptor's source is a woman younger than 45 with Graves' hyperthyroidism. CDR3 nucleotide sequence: TGTGCCAGCAGTTTAAATTTGAATGAGCAGTTCTTC. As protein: CASSLNLNEQFF.